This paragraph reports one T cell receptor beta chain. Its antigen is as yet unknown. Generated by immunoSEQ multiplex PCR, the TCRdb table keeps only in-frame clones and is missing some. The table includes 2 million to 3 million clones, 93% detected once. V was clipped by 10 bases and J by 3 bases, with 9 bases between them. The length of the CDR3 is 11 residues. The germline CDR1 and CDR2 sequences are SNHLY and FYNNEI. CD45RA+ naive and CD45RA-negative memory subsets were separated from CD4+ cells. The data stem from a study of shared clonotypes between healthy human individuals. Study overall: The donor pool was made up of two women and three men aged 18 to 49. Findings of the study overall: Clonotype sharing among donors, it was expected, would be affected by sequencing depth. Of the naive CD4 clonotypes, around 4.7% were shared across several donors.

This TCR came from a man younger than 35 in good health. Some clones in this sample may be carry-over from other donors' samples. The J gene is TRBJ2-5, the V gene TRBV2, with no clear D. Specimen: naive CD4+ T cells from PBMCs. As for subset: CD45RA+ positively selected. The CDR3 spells CATTPEETQYF. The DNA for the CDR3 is TGTGCCACCACCCCCGAAGAGACCCAGTACTTC.